Below are 24 T cell receptor beta chains sequenced from a single sample in a study of T cells in Graves' hyperthyroidism and ophthalmopathy. TCR beta CDR3 region amplification was performed from RNA transcripts. The TCR CDR3 was amplified in a first-round RT-PCR using the HTBI primer set. TCRdb reprocessed the multiplex PCR reads with MiXCR, giving one entry per CDR3 protein. Found here are about 710,000 distinct CDR3 sequences, 16% of them singletons; the top ten hold approximately 8.4%. The sample consisted of blood. Receptors were obtained from a man between 18 and 29 years old with Graves' hyperthyroidism.

This clonotype was found many times. This rearrangement joins TRBV28 to TRBJ2-1; 14 positions match TRBD2. Germline CDR1 MDHEN, CDR2 SYDVKM. CDR3 length: 20 amino acids. Unmatched junction bases numbered 12, after V lost 5 bases and J lost 0 bases. CDR3 protein: CASSTYGGTSGSSSYNEQFF. CDR3 sequence (DNA): TGTGCCAGCAGTACCTACGGGGGGACTAGCGGGAGTAGCTCCTACAATGAGCAGTTCTTC.

Concerning this clonotype itself: This CDR3 is missing its conserved last phenylalanine or tryptophan, likely due to a read error. The V gene is TRBV20-1, the J gene TRBJ2-5; 12 nucleotides match TRBD2. CDR3 length: 16 residues. Germline lookup yields CDR1 DFQATT and CDR2 SNEGSKA (reference sequence). Germline trimming cut 3 bases from V and 4 bases from J; bases unmatched to any gene: 9. The CDR3 DNA reads TGCAGTGCTAGCTTTGATGCTAGCGGGAGGGCAGAGACCCAGTACCTC. Its protein product is CSASFDASGRAETQYL.

This clonotype appeared many times. The chain is built from TRBV10-2 and TRBJ2-1, with 11 bases that match TRBD2. V shed 5 bases, J shed 2 bases, and the junction held 5 bases outside the gene matches. Germline loops: CDR1 WSHSY, CDR2 SAAADI. The CDR3 totals 16 residues. This CDR3 is CASSLSGRDTYNEQFF. For the CDR3, the DNA is TGCGCCAGCAGTCTTAGCGGGAGGGACACCTACAATGAGCAGTTCTTC.

Ten or more counts support this clonotype. The chain couples TRBV12-3 or TRBV12-4 to TRBJ1-1; D is unclear. The CDR3 has 13 residues. V was pared by 1 base and J by 8 bases, with 11 bases between. The CDR3 DNA reads as TGTGCCAGCAGTTTAGAGGAGGGTCGGGAAGCTTTCTTT. As protein: CASSLEEGREAFF.

V and J are TRBV6-1 and TRBJ2-7; 10 bases are a match to TRBD1. The germline V gene has CDR1 MNHNS and CDR2 SASEGT. J was trimmed by 2 bases and V by 5 bases; bases with no gene match: 6. The CDR3 has 15 residues. CDR3 region: CASSSQTGGPYEQYF. In DNA form, the CDR3 reads TGTGCCAGCAGTTCCCAGACAGGGGGCCCCTACGAGCAGTACTTC.

There are many counts of this clonotype. J is TRBJ2-7 and V is TRBV29-1; 10 bases are shared with TRBD1. Trimming took 6 bases from V and 7 from J; bases not matched to a gene: 15. The CDR3 has 15 amino acids. CDR1 SQVTM and CDR2 ANQGSEA come from the germline V gene. In DNA, the CDR3 is TGCAGCGTCCACGTAGCGACAGGGGGCTCGGGGGAGCAGTACTTC. Amino acids: CSVHVATGGSGEQYF.

This clonotype was recorded at least ten times. This chain uses TRBV2 with TRBJ2-3, with no clear D. The V and J ends lost 6 bases and 6 bases respectively, with 16 bases between them. Germline V gene lookup returns CDR1 SNHLY and CDR2 FYNNEI. The CDR3 length is 14 residues. The CDR3: CASSSTWLTDTQYF. Here the CDR3 DNA reads TGTGCCAGCAGCTCGACCTGGTTGACGGATACGCAGTATTTT.

This chain joins TRBV30 and TRBJ2-7; D is unresolved. In germline, CDR1 is GTSNPN, CDR2 SVGIG (reference sequence). The CDR3 covers 13 residues. V shed 4 bases and J shed 5 bases, with 15 bases lying between them. CDR3 amino acids: CAWMASLPHEQYF. In DNA, the CDR3 is TGTGCCTGGATGGCTTCCCTACCGCACGAGCAGTACTTC.

Regarding this clonotype: A read error may account for a junction end that differs from germline. The chain uses TRBV6-2 or TRBV6-3 and TRBJ2-1, with unresolved D. CDR1 MNHEY and CDR2 SVGEGT come from the germline V gene. CDR3 size: 11 residues. The CDR3: CASSHSSEQFF. DNA for the CDR3: TGTGCCAGCAGTCACTCGAGTGAGCAGTTCTTC.

At least ten counts were recorded for this clonotype. V is TRBV2 and J is TRBJ2-7; D remains ambiguous. CDR3 length: 16 residues. Germline V CDR1 and CDR2: SNHLY, FYNNEI. The germline V and J ends were trimmed by 5 bases and 3 bases, with 20 bases remaining between them. CDR3 residues: CASSITLHPSNYEQYF. Here the CDR3 DNA reads TGTGCCAGCAGTATAACGCTGCACCCCTCAAACTACGAGCAGTACTTC. Variable domain in full (rest from reference TRBV2 and TRBJ2-7): EPEVTQTPSHQVTQMGQEVILRCVPISNHLYFYWYRQILGQKVEFLVSFYNNEISEKSEIFDDQFSVERPDGSNFTLKIRSTKLEDSAMYFCASSITLHPSNYEQYFGPGTRLTVT.

Ten or more counts support this clonotype. The chain carries TRBV18 and TRBJ2-7; perhaps TRBD2 as D (5 bases). Germline CDR1 reads KGHSH; CDR2 reads LQKENI. Trimming shortened V by 1 base and J by 0 bases, and 10 bases separated the two germline ends. The CDR3 spans 15 residues. The CDR3 region has the DNA TGTGCCAGCTCACCACGGGAGCAAAACTCCTACGAGCAGTACTTC. Protein: CASSPREQNSYEQYF.

J is TRBJ2-1 and V is TRBV12-3 or TRBV12-4; 8 nucleotides agree with TRBD2. CDR3 size: 14 residues. J lost 2 bases, V lost 4 bases, and 1 base had no gene match. CDR3 residues: CASSSRGAYNEQFF. The CDR3 DNA reads as TGTGCCAGCAGTTCGCGGGGGGCCTACAATGAGCAGTTCTTC.

The chain combines TRBV4-3 with TRBJ2-5; 7 bases match TRBD2. Germline V gene sequence: CDR1 LGHNA, CDR2 YSLEER. J gave up 7 bases and V 0 bases, and 11 bases lay outside the gene matches. The length of the CDR3 is 16 residues. CDR3 nucleotides: TGCGCCAGCAGCCAAGATAGGGCTAGCGGCACGGGGACCCAGTACTTC. Protein product: CASSQDRASGTGTQYF.

This clonotype was counted ten times or more. The chain joins TRBV11-2 to TRBJ2-1; 9 bases are shared with TRBD1. The CDR3 totals 16 residues. Germline CDR1 and CDR2: SGHAT and FQNNGV. The V and J ends lost 5 bases and 7 bases, in that order; junction bases with no gene match: 12. The CDR3 here is CASSLPGTGNMNEQFF. The CDR3 DNA reads TGTGCCAGCAGCCTCCCCGGGACAGGGAATATGAATGAGCAGTTCTTC.

This clonotype came up many times. The V and J genes are TRBV28 and TRBJ2-7; D perhaps matches TRBD1 (5 bases). The ends were cut back, 7 bases at V and 0 bases at J, with 16 bases in the middle. The CDR3 sequence is 15 residues long. Germline V gene lookup returns CDR1 MDHEN and CDR2 SYDVKM. CDR3 coding DNA: TGTGCCAGCACCATTGGGGCGCAGAGCTCCTACGAGCAGTACTTC. The encoded protein is CASTIGAQSSYEQYF.

This clonotype appeared a single time. The V call is TRBV28, the J call TRBJ2-1, with 10 nucleotides matching TRBD2. Germline V gene data show CDR1 as MDHEN and CDR2 as SYDVKM. The trim removed 1 base at V and 5 bases at J, leaving 8 bases unmatched. The CDR3 loop spans 17 amino acids. The CDR3 reads CASSLFTSGTRNNEQFF. The CDR3 DNA reads as TGTGCCAGCAGTTTATTTACTAGCGGGACACGAAACAATGAGCAGTTCTTC.

This clonotype was detected ten times or more. One end of the junction varies from germline; a read error may be responsible. The rearrangement joins TRBV5-1 to TRBJ1-1; 7 nucleotides align to TRBD1. The germline gives CDR1 SGHRS, CDR2 YFSETQ. This CDR3 is 14 amino acids long. The CDR3 sequence is CASSFGTANTEAFF. The CDR3 nucleotides read TGTGCCAGCAGCTTTGGGACAGCGAACACTGAAGCTTTCTTT. The full variable domain, with the rest looked up from reference TRBV5-1 and TRBJ1-1, is KAGVTQTPRYLIKTRGQQVTLSCSPISGHRSVSWYQQTPGQGLQFLFEYFSETQRNKGNFPGRFSGRQFSNSRSEMNVSTLELGDSALYLCASSFGTANTEAFFGQGTRLTVV.

There are many counts of this clonotype. V and J are TRBV18 and TRBJ2-4; D perhaps matches TRBD2 (6 bases). CDR1 and CDR2 (germline): KGHSH, LQKENI. V lost 1 base to trimming and J lost 7 bases, with 17 bases between them. This CDR3 has 16 residues. DNA for the CDR3: TGTGCCAGCTCACCACGGAGGAGTCTAGCGAGGAACATTCAGTACTTC. Translated: CASSPRRSLARNIQYF.

The chain is built from TRBV28 and TRBJ1-5; TRBD1 aligns across 9 bases. The CDR3 consists of 14 residues. Losses at the gene ends were 5 bases for V and 8 bases for J; bases not matched to a gene: 7. Germline-derived CDR1 and CDR2 are MDHEN and SYDVKM. In nucleotides, the CDR3 is TGTGCCAGCAGTGAATCGGACAGGGGAGAGCCCCAGCATTTT. It translates to CASSESDRGEPQHF. Based on the CDR3 plus reference TRBV28 and TRBJ1-5, the full variable domain is DVKVTQSSRYLVKRTGEKVFLECVQDMDHENMFWYRQDPGLGLRLIYFSYDVKMKEKGDIPEGYSVSREKKERFSLILESASTNQTSMYLCASSESDRGEPQHFGDGTRLSIL.

Concerning this clonotype itself: A much larger clone is a single base away; this may be a read error. The conserved final phenylalanine or tryptophan is absent from the CDR3, which likely points to a read error. This chain connects TRBV7-9 to TRBJ2-1, with 9 bases matching TRBD2. The CDR3 runs to 16 residues. The trim removed 3 bases at V and 6 bases at J, leaving 9 bases unmatched. Germline-derived CDR1 and CDR2 are SEHNR and FQNEAQ (reference sequence). The CDR3 bases are TGTGCCAGCAGCTTGGCGGCGGGAGGGCCTGGCAATGAGCAGTTCTCC. Translating gives CASSLAAGGPGNEQFS.

V is TRBV19 and J is TRBJ1-5; no firm D call. Germline-derived CDR1 and CDR2 are LNHDA and SQIVND (reference sequence). The CDR3 runs to 15 residues. Trimming left V 4 bases short and J 0 bases short, with 10 bases between. In DNA, the CDR3 is TGTGCCAGTAGTAGGCAGCTTAATAGCAATCAGCCCCAGCATTTT. It codes for CASSRQLNSNQPQHF.

V gene TRBV24-1 combines with J gene TRBJ2-2, with D unclear. The germline V gene has CDR1 KGHDR and CDR2 SFDVKD. The ends were cut back, 4 bases at V and 3 bases at J, with 8 bases in the middle. The CDR3 length is 14 residues. This chain's CDR3 is CATSDHRYTGELFF. The CDR3 DNA reads TGTGCCACCAGTGACCATCGGTACACCGGGGAGCTGTTTTTT.

This clonotype was observed a handful of times. The rearrangement links TRBV2 to TRBJ2-2; D might be TRBD2 (5 bases). Germline V gene lookup returns CDR1 SNHLY and CDR2 FYNNEI. The CDR3 extends over 14 amino acids. V lost 7 bases to trimming and J lost 7 bases, with 16 bases between them. This CDR3 reads CASMGSPPHGELFF. CDR3 coding DNA: TGTGCCAGCATGGGGAGTCCCCCTCACGGGGAGCTGTTTTTT.

This clonotype was recorded at least ten times. CDR3 coding DNA: TGTGCCAGTTCCGGGAGCAGGGGTTACAATGAGCAGTTCTTC. Translated: CASSGSRGYNEQFF. The V call is TRBV28, the J call TRBJ2-1, with D perhaps matching TRBD1 or TRBD2 (6 bases each). This CDR3 is 14 amino acids long. Germline CDR1 reads MDHEN; CDR2 reads SYDVKM. The V gene lost 9 bases and the J gene lost 4 bases, with 16 bases spanning the gap.